This TCR beta chain came from a study of OX40 agonist ivuxolimab in advanced cancers. Background on the whole study: The costimulatory receptor OX40 (CD134) was targeted by ivuxolimab, a fully human IgG2 agonistic monoclonal antibody. Intravenous ivuxolimab was administered to patients every 2 weeks at six dose levels: 0.01, 0.1, 0.3, 1.5, 3 and 10 mg/kg. Of the roughly 51 patients in dose escalation, around 19 had hepatocellular carcinoma, approximately 15 had melanoma, 9 had renal cell carcinoma and 9 had head and neck cancer. The dose-escalation cohort was 80% to 90% male with a mean age of about 65 years, ranging from 23 to 79. Patients were allowed to have had prior anti-PD-1, anti-PD-L1 or anti-CTLA-4 therapy, and approximately 40% of the dose-escalation patients had been treated with checkpoint inhibitors. Partial responses occurred in three dose-escalation patients, of whom one had hepatocellular carcinoma and two had cutaneous melanoma. The purpose of peripheral TCRbeta sequencing was to test whether ivuxolimab changed TCR sequence diversity and led to clonal T-cell expansion. The monotherapy dose-escalation portion (N = 52 patients) of the phase I ivuxolimab trial is reported in the paper.

Results and caveats for the whole study, not just this receptor: The antigen specificity of the peripheral T cells that underwent clonal expansion was not determined. In the 0.1-3.0 mg/kg groups, partial responders had among the lowest normalized peripheral clonal expansion, particularly in CD8+ T cells. After ivuxolimab, more expanded clones were found on average in CD8+ T cells than in CD4+ T cells. At doses of 0.1 to 3.0 mg/kg, clonal expansion of both CD4+ and CD8+ blood T cells was observed from baseline to week 6. Low levels of normalized T-cell clonal expansion were also seen in some patients who did not respond.

Patients with a history of autoimmune disease or receiving systemic immunosuppression were excluded from the trial. Peripheral blood for TCR sequencing was collected from all dose cohorts at baseline, on cycle 4 day 1, and on cycle 7 day 1. The samples were drawn from a first-in-human, open-label, multicenter phase I dose-escalation trial of ivuxolimab. Adults with locally advanced or metastatic melanoma, renal cell, hepatocellular, or head and neck squamous cell carcinoma were enrolled in the trial. Before TCR sequencing, CD4+ T cells and CD8+ T cells were sorted from peripheral blood as separate populations. Genomic DNA was extracted from sorted cells for sequencing of the TCRbeta CDR3 region. TCRbeta CDR3 regions were sequenced using the immunoSEQ Assay. TCRdb mirrors the immuneACCESS table, restricted to in-frame sequences. Some clones are absent from its copies; in checked studies, under half trace to an unresolved V gene, and the reason for the others is unknown. The sample table records approximately 94,000 clones; over 75% of these occur just once. Jointly, the top ten make up around 0.16% of the sample.

Note on this clone: Its cognate antigen has yet to be identified. Base qualities are not at hand, and no much larger clone is one base apart.

The germline V gene yields SGHAT for CDR1 and FQNNGV for CDR2. Spanning cysteine to phenylalanine, the CDR3 consists of 14 amino acids. Only the CDR3 portion is preserved as DNA: 42 bases, with reading frame beginning at the first base. Here V drops 5 bases and J drops 2 bases, and the junction holds 2 bases not matched to any gene. This material consisted of CD4+ or CD8+ T cells sorted from blood, taken in a trial of the OX40 agonist ivuxolimab. The receptor comes from an adult with an advanced solid tumor such as melanoma, head and neck, liver or kidney cancer. The V and J segments used are TRBV11-2 and TRBJ2-2, with 7 middle bases fitting TRBD2. Here the CDR3 is given as CASSKRGNTGELFF. Read as DNA, the sequence is TGTGCCAGCAGCAAGCGGGGAAACACCGGGGAGCTGTTTTTT.